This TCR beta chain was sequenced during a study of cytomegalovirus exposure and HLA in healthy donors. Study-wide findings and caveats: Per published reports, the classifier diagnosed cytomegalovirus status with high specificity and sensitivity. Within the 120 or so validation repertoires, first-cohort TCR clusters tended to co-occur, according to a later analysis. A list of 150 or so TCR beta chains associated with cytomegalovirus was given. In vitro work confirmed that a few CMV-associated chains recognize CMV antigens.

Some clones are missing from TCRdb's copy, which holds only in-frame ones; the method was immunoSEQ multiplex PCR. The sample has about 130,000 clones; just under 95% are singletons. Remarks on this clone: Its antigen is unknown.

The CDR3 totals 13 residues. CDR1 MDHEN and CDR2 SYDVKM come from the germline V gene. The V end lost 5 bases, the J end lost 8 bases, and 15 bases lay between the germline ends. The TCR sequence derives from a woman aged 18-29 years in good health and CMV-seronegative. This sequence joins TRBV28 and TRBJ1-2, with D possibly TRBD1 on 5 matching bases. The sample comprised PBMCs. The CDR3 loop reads CASSLQGVGGYTF. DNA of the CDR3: TGTGCCAGCAGTCTTCAGGGTGTGGGAGGCTACACCTTC.